These 18 T cell receptor beta chains came from one sample sequenced in a study of blood T cell repertoires in COVID-19. TCRdb's copy holds only in-frame clones and misses some; the assay was immunoSEQ multiplex PCR. The sample lists some 330,000 clones; about four fifths were seen once. Input material: PBMCs or T cells enriched from blood (not recorded which). The source of these receptors is a woman aged 45-65 years who had recovered from COVID-19.

The rearrangement uses TRBV11-3 and TRBJ1-2; no clear D. V was pared by 9 bases and J by 6 bases, with 17 bases between. The V gene's germline CDR1 is SGHNT and CDR2 YENEEA. CDR3 length: 13 amino acids. This CDR3 reads CASSPGSRHGYTF. The CDR3 DNA reads as TGTGCCAGTTCCCCGGGGAGTCGACATGGCTACACCTTC.

The chain carries TRBV12-3 or TRBV12-4 and TRBJ2-5; D call uncertain. Trimming removed 1 base from V and 4 bases from J, with 7 bases in between. This CDR3 is built from 13 residues. CDR3 in DNA: TGTGCCAGCAGTTTAGTCCGAGTAGAGACCCAGTACTTC. Translated: CASSLVRVETQYF.

The J gene is TRBJ1-1, the V gene TRBV14, with D uncertain. Trimming shortened V by 1 base and J by 4 bases, and 13 bases separated the two germline ends. Germline CDR1 SGHDN, CDR2 FVKESK. The CDR3 is made up of 15 amino acids. CDR3 in DNA: TGTGCCAGCAGCCAAGTTTGGCTTCGAGGCACTGAAGCTTTCTTT. Residues: CASSQVWLRGTEAFF. The full variable domain, its missing parts supplied by reference TRBV14 and TRBJ1-1, is EAGVTQFPSHSVIEKGQTVTLRCDPISGHDNLYWYRRVMGKEIKFLLHFVKESKQDESGMPNNRFLAERTGGTYSTLKVQPAELEDSGVYFCASSQVWLRGTEAFFGQGTRLTVV.

J is TRBJ2-3 and V is TRBV5-5; 8 bases map to TRBD2. CDR1 and CDR2 from the germline V gene are SGHKS and YYEKEE (reference sequence). The junction had 4 bases not matched to a gene; V was cut back by 2 bases and J by 5 bases. This CDR3 spans 14 amino acids. CDR3 loop: CASSFPTSGDTQYF. The CDR3 nucleotides read TGTGCCAGCAGCTTCCCTACTAGCGGAGATACGCAGTATTTT. Looking up the rest from reference TRBV5-5 and TRBJ2-3 gives the full variable domain: DAGVTQSPTHLIKTRGQQVTLRCSPISGHKSVSWYQQVLGQGPQFIFQYYEKEERGRGNFPDRFSARQFPNYSSELNVNALLLGDSALYLCASSFPTSGDTQYFGPGTRLTVL.

V is TRBV3-1 (or the pseudogene TRBV3-2) and J is TRBJ1-1; tentative D call: TRBD1 (6 bases). This CDR3 comprises 15 residues. V lost 6 bases and J 0 bases, leaving 14 bases between the germline ends. The germline V gene encodes CDR1 LGHDT and CDR2 YNNKEL (reference sequence). This CDR3 reads CASRWATGMNTEAFF. DNA of the CDR3: TGTGCCAGCAGGTGGGCCACAGGGATGAACACTGAAGCTTTCTTT.

The gene calls are TRBV19 and TRBJ1-6, with TRBD1 identical over 11 bases. This CDR3 has 16 amino acids. Trimming at V came to 5 bases and at J to 9 bases, leaving 9 bases not matched to a gene. From germline, CDR1 is LNHDA and CDR2 SQIVND (reference sequence). The CDR3 nucleotides read TGTGCCAGTAGTGTTCCCGGACAGGGGGCCAGTTCACCCCTCCACTTT. Residues: CASSVPGQGASSPLHF.

The J gene is TRBJ1-1, the V gene TRBV6-1; 7 bases match TRBD1. The CDR3 has 17 amino acids. Germline values: CDR1 MNHNS, CDR2 SASEGT. The trim removed 4 bases at V and 0 bases at J, leaving 11 bases unmatched. The chain's CDR3 is CASSVRRRGRMNTEAFF. The CDR3 DNA follows: TGTGCCAGCAGTGTTAGGCGGAGGGGGCGCATGAACACTGAAGCTTTCTTT.

The chain is built from TRBV18 and TRBJ1-2; weak D call: TRBD1 (5 bases). The V gene's germline CDR1 is KGHSH and CDR2 LQKENI. The CDR3 extends over 17 amino acids. Trimming cost V 1 base and J 3 bases, with 18 bases left between them. As DNA, the CDR3 is TGTGCCAGCTCACCACTGAGTGGAGGGGCTCTCCACTATGGCTACACCTTC. Its protein product is CASSPLSGGALHYGYTF.

The V and J genes are TRBV5-4 and TRBJ1-2; weak D call: TRBD1 (6 bases). The CDR3 covers 16 residues. The germline V and J ends were trimmed by 0 bases and 1 base, with 13 bases remaining between them. The V gene's germline CDR1 is SGHNT and CDR2 YYREEE (reference sequence). This CDR3 is CASSLGSGVVNYGYTF. CDR3 bases: TGTGCCAGCAGCTTGGGCTCAGGGGTCGTTAACTATGGCTACACCTTC.

V usage is TRBV6-5 and J usage is TRBJ1-5, with unresolved D. Trimming pared 8 bases from V and 5 bases from J, leaving 13 bases between. This CDR3 comprises 13 residues. Germline loops: CDR1 MNHEY, CDR2 SVGAGI. CDR3 DNA sequence: TGTGCCAGCCGAGTAGGCCAGGATCAGCCCCAGCATTTT. Protein: CASRVGQDQPQHF.

This sequence joins TRBV19 and TRBJ1-1; D might be TRBD1 (5 bases). The CDR3 length is 13 residues. Trimming stripped 5 bases from V and 5 bases from J, with 12 bases between. The V gene's germline CDR1 is LNHDA and CDR2 SQIVND (reference sequence). CDR3 in amino acids: CASSVGGKTEAFF. The CDR3 DNA reads TGTGCCAGTAGTGTGGGGGGGAAGACTGAAGCTTTCTTT.

The V call is TRBV2, the J call TRBJ1-2; 8 bases match TRBD1. Germline lookup yields CDR1 SNHLY and CDR2 FYNNEI. The CDR3 has 16 amino acids. The trim removed 6 bases at V and 4 bases at J, leaving 13 bases unmatched. The CDR3 DNA reads TGTGCCAGCAGAACATATGTGGACAGGGAGCTCTATGGCTACACCTTC. Protein sequence: CASRTYVDRELYGYTF. Based on the CDR3 plus reference TRBV2 and TRBJ1-2, the full variable domain is EPEVTQTPSHQVTQMGQEVILRCVPISNHLYFYWYRQILGQKVEFLVSFYNNEISEKSEIFDDQFSVERPDGSNFTLKIRSTKLEDSAMYFCASRTYVDRELYGYTFGSGTRLTVV.

The chain has TRBV5-6 and TRBJ2-5, with 8 bases lining up with TRBD2. Germline loops: CDR1 SGHDT, CDR2 YYEEEE. This CDR3 region has 13 residues. The trim removed 4 bases at V and 4 bases at J, leaving 3 bases unmatched. CDR3 sequence: CASSPGGRETQYF. CDR3 sequence (DNA): TGTGCCAGCAGCCCGGGAGGGCGAGAGACCCAGTACTTC.

A remark on this clone: A read error may produce the germline difference seen at one junction end. J is TRBJ1-2 and V is TRBV24-1; the match to TRBD1 covers 12 bases. Germline V gene sequence: CDR1 KGHDR, CDR2 SFDVKD. This CDR3 comprises 15 residues. The DNA of the CDR3 is TGTGCCACCAGTGACATTGGGACAGGGGGCCCCTCCGAGAACTTC. Encoded protein: CATSDIGTGGPSENF.

With regard to this clone: Other nucleotide sequences from this sample produce the same CDR3. V usage is TRBV7-9 and J usage is TRBJ2-7; D is ambiguous. The CDR3 is made up of 11 amino acids. V was pared by 4 bases and J by 4 bases, with 5 bases between. Germline CDR1 and CDR2: SEHNR and FQNEAQ (reference sequence). CDR3 amino acids: CASSSQYEQYF. CDR3 bases: TGTGCCAGCAGCTCACAGTACGAGCAGTACTTC.

This chain links TRBV18 with TRBJ2-5; 14 positions match TRBD2. Per the germline V gene, CDR1 is KGHSH and CDR2 is LQKENI. Trimming removed 2 bases from V and 1 base from J; junction bases left unmatched: 12. The CDR3 has 20 residues. Written as DNA, the CDR3 is TGTGCCAGCTCACCAGGAGGACTAGCGGGGGGCCGGGGCTTCCAAGAGACCCAGTACTTC. Translating it yields CASSPGGLAGGRGFQETQYF.

The chain uses TRBV5-1 and TRBJ2-5; D not resolved. Germline V CDR1 and CDR2: SGHRS, YFSETQ. This CDR3 is built from 13 residues. Trimming cost V 2 bases and J 5 bases, with 10 bases left between them. CDR3 DNA: TGCGCCAGCAGCTTTGGTGGAGAGGAGACCCAGTACTTC. Amino acids: CASSFGGEETQYF.

The chain is built from TRBV19 and TRBJ1-5, with a tentative D call TRBD1 (6 bases). Germline V gives CDR1 LNHDA, CDR2 SQIVND (reference sequence). V was shortened by 3 bases and J by 4 bases, with 16 bases between the two germline ends. This CDR3 has 16 amino acids. The CDR3 bases are TGTGCCAGTAGTATGTTTCGTAGGGGGAATAATCAGCCCCAGCATTTT. Protein product: CASSMFRRGNNQPQHF.